This T cell receptor beta chain appears in the sequencing data of a study of blood T cell repertoires in COVID-19. About the research overall: Both acute and convalescent COVID-19 samples were obtained from the United States, Italy and Spain. T cells, B-cell-depleted T cells, or PBMCs provided the cDNA or gDNA that served as material.

As processed by the authors: Amplification with reference gene primers provided the estimates of nucleated cell counts. Clones were sequenced by immunoSEQ multiplex PCR, and TCRdb holds only the in-frame ones, with some missing. D and trimming come from the DNA, and the V and J calls and clone size come from that table. The sample holds approximately 170,000 clones, around 87% seen once. The specimen was peripheral blood. The receptor's source is a woman of 80 years or more in a cohort sampled during active or convalescent COVID-19.

The CDR3 bases are TGTGCCAGCAGTGAACTAGCGGGAGGCGCGGATGAGCAGTTCTTC. Its protein product is CASSELAGGADEQFF. The chain couples TRBV6-4 to TRBJ2-1; 12 bases match TRBD2. Germline loops: CDR1 MRHNA, CDR2 SNTAGT. CDR3 length equals 15 residues. Losses at the gene ends were 3 bases for V and 8 bases for J; bases not matched to a gene: 5.